These T cell receptor beta chains were read from a single sample in a study of blood T cell repertoires in COVID-19. TCRdb's table, derived via immunoSEQ multiplex PCR, lists solely in-frame clones and lacks some. This table has approximately 400,000 clones, roughly 90% appearing once. Sequenced material: peripheral blood. These receptors all come from a man aged 35-49 years with acute or convalescent COVID-19. CDR3s include the opening cysteine and the closing phenylalanine or tryptophan. The D gene is left open where the match is weak. A row's size may be missing; if present it is once, few, many or a size class.

D gene	J gene	V gene	clone size	CDR3 protein	CDR3 DNA
.	TRBJ2-3	TRBV18	.	CASSPGGLGGPDTQYF	TGTGCCAGCTCACCAGGCGGTTTGGGGGGACCAGATACGCAGTATTTT
.	TRBJ1-2	TRBV29-1	.	CSVEDSNYGYTF	TGCAGCGTTGAAGACTCTAACTATGGCTACACCTTC
TRBD2	TRBJ2-1	TRBV7-2	.	CASSLRGLAGGPLYNEQFF	TGTGCCAGCAGCTTAAGGGGTCTAGCGGGGGGGCCGCTCTACAATGAGCAGTTCTTC
.	TRBJ2-1	TRBV11-2	once	CASSYNILDNEQFF	TGTGCCAGCAGCTATAATATACTGGACAATGAGCAGTTCTTC
.	TRBJ1-1	TRBV25-1	.	CASRWGTGISEAFF	TGTGCCAGCAGATGGGGTACAGGTATTTCTGAAGCTTTCTTT
TRBD1	TRBJ1-2	TRBV5-1	.	CASSLDGTASGYTF	TGCGCCAGCAGCTTGGATGGGACAGCATCTGGCTACACCTTC
TRBD1	TRBJ1-6	TRBV25-1	once	CASSSRTGRSPLHF	TGTGCCAGCAGCTCAAGGACAGGGAGATCACCCCTCCACTTT
.	TRBJ1-6	TRBV3-1/TRBV3-2	.	CASSRDRNSPLHF	TGTGCCAGCAGCCGAGACAGGAATTCACCCCTCCACTTT
.	TRBJ2-7	TRBV7-9	.	CASSQGVQNLRYEQYF	TGTGCCAGCAGTCAAGGGGTACAGAACCTACGCTACGAGCAGTACTTC
TRBD1	TRBJ2-6	TRBV5-1	.	CASSTGVANVLTF	TGCGCCAGCAGCACAGGGGTGGCCAACGTCCTGACTTTC
.	TRBJ2-4	TRBV6-6	.	CASSTRDIQYF	TGTGCCAGCAGTACCAGGGACATTCAGTACTTC
TRBD1	TRBJ2-7	TRBV11-2	.	CASSFPIDRGDTYEQYF	TGTGCCAGCAGCTTCCCCATCGACAGGGGGGATACCTACGAGCAGTACTTC
TRBD1	TRBJ2-3	TRBV6-5	.	CASSSHRGSSTDTQYF	TGTGCCAGCAGTTCTCACAGGGGCTCTAGCACAGATACGCAGTATTTT
TRBD2	TRBJ2-7	TRBV10-1	.	CASIGEGEQYF	TGCGCCAGCATAGGGGAGGGAGAGCAGTACTTC
.	TRBJ2-7	TRBV4-3	.	CASSPASQGGSYEQYF	TGCGCCAGCAGCCCTGCGTCCCAGGGCGGCTCCTACGAGCAGTACTTC
.	TRBJ1-1	TRBV4-3	.	CASSQSDSFEAFF	TGCGCCAGCAGCCAATCCGACAGCTTTGAAGCTTTCTTT
TRBD1	TRBJ2-3	TRBV5-1	.	CASSPGTGSDTQYF	TGCGCCAGCAGCCCCGGGACAGGGTCAGATACGCAGTATTTT
.	TRBJ2-7	TRBV5-4	.	CASSPQGQGREQYF	TGTGCCAGCAGCCCGCAGGGGCAGGGCCGCGAGCAGTACTTC
TRBD2	TRBJ2-5	TRBV27	.	CASSRLAGGPGETQYF	TGTGCCAGCAGTCGACTAGCGGGAGGGCCTGGAGAGACCCAGTACTTC
.	TRBJ2-3	TRBV27	.	CASSLVRTSTDTQYF	TGTGCCAGCAGTTTAGTACGGACTAGCACAGATACGCAGTATTTT
.	TRBJ2-7	TRBV4-1	few	CASSWEAPYEQYF	TGCGCCAGCTCTTGGGAGGCCCCCTACGAGCAGTACTTC
TRBD1	TRBJ1-1	TRBV9	.	CASGDRGGTEAFF	TGTGCCAGTGGGGACAGGGGAGGCACTGAAGCTTTCTTT
TRBD1	TRBJ2-3	TRBV11-2	.	CASSLDSLGQATDTQYF	TGTGCCAGCAGCTTAGATTCGTTGGGACAGGCCACAGATACGCAGTATTTT
TRBD2	TRBJ2-1	TRBV5-6	.	CASSRTRWVNEQFF	TGTGCCAGCAGCCGGACTAGATGGGTGAATGAGCAGTTCTTC
.	TRBJ1-3	TRBV10-1	.	CASSESEDSGNTIYF	TGCGCCAGCAGTGAGTCGGAGGACTCTGGAAACACCATATATTTT
.	TRBJ1-1	TRBV10-3	.	CAISEYEADTEAFF	TGTGCCATCAGTGAGTATGAAGCTGACACTGAAGCTTTCTTT
TRBD2	TRBJ2-7	TRBV5-4	.	CASSLSGGTFYEQYF	TGTGCCAGCAGCTTGAGCGGGGGGACCTTCTACGAGCAGTACTTC
.	TRBJ2-1	TRBV4-1	.	CASSSPSREVYEQFF	TGCGCCAGCAGTTCCCCCAGCAGGGAGGTCTATGAGCAGTTCTTC
.	TRBJ1-5	TRBV27	.	CASSLWAGDQPQHF	TGTGCCAGCAGTTTATGGGCGGGAGATCAGCCCCAGCATTTT
TRBD1	TRBJ2-1	TRBV27	.	CASSLSGQGAAGEQFF	TGTGCCAGCAGTTTATCGGGACAGGGGGCTGCTGGTGAGCAGTTCTTC
.	TRBJ2-2	TRBV5-1	.	CASSLVPTAANTGELFF	TGCGCCAGCAGCTTGGTCCCAACAGCGGCGAACACCGGGGAGCTGTTTTTT